This record covers a single T cell receptor (beta chain). This CDR3 comprises 14 residues. After removal of 7 bases from V and 4 bases from J, the junction contained 10 bases not matched to a gene. In germline, CDR1 is MNHEY, CDR2 SMNVEV (reference sequence). This entry is derived from a study of shared clonotypes between healthy human individuals. On the study more broadly: The study enrolled a couple of women and three men aged 18 to 49. Plates per donor: three CD4 naive, three CD4 memory, two CD8 naive, one CD8 memory.

Replicate PCRs from sorted subsets contained approximately 200 ng DNA, which is some 30,000 T cell genomes. Sequencing was performed with immunoSEQ multiplex PCR; in TCRdb, only in-frame clones are kept and a portion is missing. Of 650,000 to 700,000 clones listed, around 91% are singletons. The origin of this receptor is a man younger than 35 in good health. Some clones in this sample may be carry-over from other donors' samples. Sequencing used memory CD8+ T cells from PBMCs. Documented subset: CD45RO+ cells pooled with CCR7-negative TemRA cells. The chain combines TRBV27 with TRBJ2-7, with TRBD1 matching over 7 bases. The CDR3 sequence is CASKYLGQPYEQYF. Written as DNA, the CDR3 is TGTGCCAGCAAGTATCTGGGACAGCCTTACGAGCAGTACTTC.